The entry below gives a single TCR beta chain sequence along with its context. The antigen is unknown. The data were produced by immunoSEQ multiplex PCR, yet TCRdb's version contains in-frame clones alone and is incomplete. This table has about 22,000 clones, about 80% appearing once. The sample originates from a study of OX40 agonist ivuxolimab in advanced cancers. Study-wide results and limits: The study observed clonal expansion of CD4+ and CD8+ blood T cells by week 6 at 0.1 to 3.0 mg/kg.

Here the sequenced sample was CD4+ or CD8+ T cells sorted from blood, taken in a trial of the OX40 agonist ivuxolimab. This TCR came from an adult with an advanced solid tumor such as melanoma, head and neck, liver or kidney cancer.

CDR3 sequence reads: CASSPFAGQNEQYF. DNA of the CDR3: TGTGCCAGCAGCCCCTTCGCGGGACAGAACGAGCAGTACTTC. V usage is TRBV7-9 and J usage is TRBJ2-7; tentative D call: TRBD1 (7 bases). Per the germline V gene, CDR1 is SEHNR and CDR2 is FQNEAQ (reference sequence). The CDR3 is 14 amino acids. Trimming took 5 bases from V and 5 from J, leaving 16 bases between them.